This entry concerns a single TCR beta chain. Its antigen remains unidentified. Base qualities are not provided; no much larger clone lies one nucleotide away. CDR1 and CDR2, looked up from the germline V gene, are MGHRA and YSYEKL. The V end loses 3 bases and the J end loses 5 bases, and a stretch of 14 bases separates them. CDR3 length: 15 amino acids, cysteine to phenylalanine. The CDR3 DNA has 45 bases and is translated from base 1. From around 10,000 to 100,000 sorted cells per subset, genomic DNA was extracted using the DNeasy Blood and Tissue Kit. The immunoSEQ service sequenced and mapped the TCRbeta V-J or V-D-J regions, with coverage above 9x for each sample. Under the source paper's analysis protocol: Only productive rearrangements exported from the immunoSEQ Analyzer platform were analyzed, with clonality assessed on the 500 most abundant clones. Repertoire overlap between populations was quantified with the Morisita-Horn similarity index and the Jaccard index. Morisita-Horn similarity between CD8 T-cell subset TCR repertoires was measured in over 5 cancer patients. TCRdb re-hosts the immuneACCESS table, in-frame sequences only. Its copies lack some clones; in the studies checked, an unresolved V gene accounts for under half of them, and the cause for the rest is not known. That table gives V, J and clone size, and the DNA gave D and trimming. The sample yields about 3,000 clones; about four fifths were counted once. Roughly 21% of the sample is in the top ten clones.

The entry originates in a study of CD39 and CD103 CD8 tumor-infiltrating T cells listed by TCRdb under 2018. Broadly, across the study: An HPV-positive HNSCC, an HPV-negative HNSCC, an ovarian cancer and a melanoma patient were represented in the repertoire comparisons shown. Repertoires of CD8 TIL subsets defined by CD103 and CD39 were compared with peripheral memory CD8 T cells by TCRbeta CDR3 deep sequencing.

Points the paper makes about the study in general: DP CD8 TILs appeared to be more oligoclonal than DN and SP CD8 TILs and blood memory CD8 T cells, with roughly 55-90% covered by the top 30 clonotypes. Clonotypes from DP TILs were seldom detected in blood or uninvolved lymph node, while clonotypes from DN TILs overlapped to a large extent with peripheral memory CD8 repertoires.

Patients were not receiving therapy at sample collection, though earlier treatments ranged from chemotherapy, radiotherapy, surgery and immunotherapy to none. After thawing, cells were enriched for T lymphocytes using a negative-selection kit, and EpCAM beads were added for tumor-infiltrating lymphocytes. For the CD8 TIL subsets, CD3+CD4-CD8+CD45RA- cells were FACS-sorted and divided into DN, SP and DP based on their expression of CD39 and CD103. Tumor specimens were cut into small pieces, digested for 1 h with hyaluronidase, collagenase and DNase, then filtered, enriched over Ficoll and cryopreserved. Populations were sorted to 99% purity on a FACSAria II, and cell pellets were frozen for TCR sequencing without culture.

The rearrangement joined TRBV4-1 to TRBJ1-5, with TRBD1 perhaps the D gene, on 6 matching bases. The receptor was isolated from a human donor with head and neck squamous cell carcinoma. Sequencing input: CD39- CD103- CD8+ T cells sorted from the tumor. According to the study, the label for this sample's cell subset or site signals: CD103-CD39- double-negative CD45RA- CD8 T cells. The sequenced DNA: TGCGCCAGCAGCCAGATCGACAGGTACGATCAGCCCCAGCATTTT. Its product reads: CASSQIDRYDQPQHF.